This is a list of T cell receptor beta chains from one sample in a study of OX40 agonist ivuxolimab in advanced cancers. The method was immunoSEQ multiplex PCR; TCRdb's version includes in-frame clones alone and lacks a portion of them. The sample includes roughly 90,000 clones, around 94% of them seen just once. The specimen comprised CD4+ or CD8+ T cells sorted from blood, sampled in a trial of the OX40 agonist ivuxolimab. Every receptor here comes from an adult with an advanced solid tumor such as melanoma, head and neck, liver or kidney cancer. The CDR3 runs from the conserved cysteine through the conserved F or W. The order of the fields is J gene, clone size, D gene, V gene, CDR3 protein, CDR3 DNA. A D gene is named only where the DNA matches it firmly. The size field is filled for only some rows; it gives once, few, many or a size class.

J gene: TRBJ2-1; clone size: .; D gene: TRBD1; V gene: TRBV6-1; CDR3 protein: CASRQTGGYNEQFF; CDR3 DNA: TGTGCCAGCAGACAGACAGGGGGATACAATGAGCAGTTCTTC
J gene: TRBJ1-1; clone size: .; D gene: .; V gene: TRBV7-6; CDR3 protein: CASSLATEYTEAFF; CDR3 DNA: TGTGCCAGCAGCTTAGCAACAGAATACACTGAAGCTTTCTTT
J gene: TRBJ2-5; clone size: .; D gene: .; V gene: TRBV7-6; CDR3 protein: CASGANSQETQYF; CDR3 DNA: TGTGCCAGCGGGGCGAACTCCCAAGAGACCCAGTACTTC
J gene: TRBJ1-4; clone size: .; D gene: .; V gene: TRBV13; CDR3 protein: CASSLGLTGEKLFF; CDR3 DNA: TGTGCCAGCAGCTTAGGTCTGACAGGCGAAAAACTGTTTTTT
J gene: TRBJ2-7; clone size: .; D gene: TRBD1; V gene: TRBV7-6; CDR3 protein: CASSLYRTGNEQYF; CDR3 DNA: TGTGCCAGCAGCTTATATAGGACAGGGAACGAGCAGTACTTC
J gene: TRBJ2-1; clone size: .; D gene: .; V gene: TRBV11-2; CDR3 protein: CASSPGRSSYNEQLF; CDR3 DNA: TGTGCCAGCAGCCCTGGACGCAGCTCCTACAATGAGCAGCTCTTC
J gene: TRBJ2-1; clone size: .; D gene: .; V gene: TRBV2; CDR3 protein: CASSEGNEQFF; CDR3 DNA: TGTGCCAGCAGTGAAGGGAATGAGCAGTTCTTC
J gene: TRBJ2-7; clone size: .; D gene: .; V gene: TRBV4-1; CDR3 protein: CASSLEGATSYEQYF; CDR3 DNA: TGCGCCAGCAGCCTGGAGGGGGCCACCTCCTACGAGCAGTACTTC
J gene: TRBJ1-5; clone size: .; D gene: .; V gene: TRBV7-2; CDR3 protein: CASSLGGNSNQPQHF; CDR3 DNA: TGTGCCAGCAGCTTAGGAGGGAATAGCAATCAGCCCCAGCATTTT
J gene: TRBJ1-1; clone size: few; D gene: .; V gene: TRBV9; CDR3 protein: CASSADNTEAFF; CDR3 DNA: TGTGCCAGCAGCGCCGACAACACTGAAGCTTTCTTT
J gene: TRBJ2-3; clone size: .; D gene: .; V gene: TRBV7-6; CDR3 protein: CASGLADNTDTQYF; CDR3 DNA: TGTGCCAGCGGCTTAGCGGATAACACAGATACGCAGTATTTT
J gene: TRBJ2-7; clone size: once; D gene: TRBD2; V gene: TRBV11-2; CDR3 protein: CASSLYISGTSYEQYF; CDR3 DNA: TGTGCCAGCAGCTTATACATCAGCGGGACTTCCTACGAGCAGTACTTC
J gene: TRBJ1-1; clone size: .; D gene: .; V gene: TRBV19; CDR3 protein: CASSMGAMNTEAFF; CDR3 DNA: TGTGCCAGTAGTATGGGGGCGATGAACACTGAAGCTTTCTTT
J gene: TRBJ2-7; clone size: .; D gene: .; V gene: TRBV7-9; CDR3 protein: CASSPPGFYEQYF; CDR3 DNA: TGTGCCAGCAGCCCTCCGGGCTTCTACGAGCAGTACTTC
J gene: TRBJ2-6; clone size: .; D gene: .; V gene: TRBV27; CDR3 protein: CASSIKGLTGANVLTF; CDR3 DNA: TGTGCCAGCAGTATCAAGGGATTAACTGGGGCCAACGTCCTGACTTTC
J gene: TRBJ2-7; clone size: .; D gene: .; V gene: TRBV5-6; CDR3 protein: CASRPQGLGEQYF; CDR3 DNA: TGTGCCAGCAGGCCGCAGGGCCTCGGGGAGCAGTACTTC
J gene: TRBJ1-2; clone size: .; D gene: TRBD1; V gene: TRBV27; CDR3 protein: CASSSPRDSYYGYTF; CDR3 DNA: TGTGCCAGCAGTTCGCCCCGGGACAGTTACTATGGCTACACCTTC
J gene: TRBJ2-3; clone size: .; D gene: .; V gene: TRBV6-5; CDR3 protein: CASSYGNPDTQYF; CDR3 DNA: TGTGCCAGCAGTTACGGTAACCCGGATACGCAGTATTTT
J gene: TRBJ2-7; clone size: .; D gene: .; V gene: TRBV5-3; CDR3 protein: CARRTDREQTPYEQYF; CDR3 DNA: TGTGCCAGAAGAACAGACAGAGAACAAACCCCCTACGAGCAGTACTTC
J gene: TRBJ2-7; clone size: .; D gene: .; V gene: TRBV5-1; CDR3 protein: CASSRGGYEQYF; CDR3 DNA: TGCGCCAGCAGCAGAGGAGGGTACGAGCAGTACTTC
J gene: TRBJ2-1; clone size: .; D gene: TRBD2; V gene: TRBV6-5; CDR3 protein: CASSYGGSGNEQFF; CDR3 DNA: TGTGCCAGCAGTTACGGCGGGAGCGGCAATGAGCAGTTCTTC
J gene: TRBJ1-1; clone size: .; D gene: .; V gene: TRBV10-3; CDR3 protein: CAISESAAEAFF; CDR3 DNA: TGTGCCATCAGTGAGTCGGCCGCTGAAGCTTTCTTT
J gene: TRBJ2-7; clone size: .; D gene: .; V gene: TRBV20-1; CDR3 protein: CSARYAYEQYF; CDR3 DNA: TGCAGTGCTAGATATGCCTACGAGCAGTACTTC
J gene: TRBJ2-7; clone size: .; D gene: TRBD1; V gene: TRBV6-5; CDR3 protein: CASSPGQAFYEQYF; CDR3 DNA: TGTGCCAGCAGTCCGGGACAGGCCTTCTACGAGCAGTACTTC
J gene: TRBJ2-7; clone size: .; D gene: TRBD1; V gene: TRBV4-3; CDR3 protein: CASSQVAGGHYEQYF; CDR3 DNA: TGCGCCAGCAGCCAAGTAGCAGGGGGCCACTACGAGCAGTACTTC
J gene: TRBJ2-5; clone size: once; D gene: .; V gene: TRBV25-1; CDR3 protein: CASSETSRETQYF; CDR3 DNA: TGTGCCAGCAGTGAAACTAGTCGAGAGACCCAGTACTTC
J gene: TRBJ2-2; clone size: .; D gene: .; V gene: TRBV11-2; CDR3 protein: CASSLVTSNTGELFF; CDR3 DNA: TGTGCCAGCAGCTTAGTCACATCGAACACCGGGGAGCTGTTTTTT
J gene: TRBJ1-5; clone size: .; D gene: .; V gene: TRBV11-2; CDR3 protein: CASSEGMGSNQPQHF; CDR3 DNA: TGTGCCAGCAGTGAAGGGATGGGTAGCAATCAGCCCCAGCATTTT
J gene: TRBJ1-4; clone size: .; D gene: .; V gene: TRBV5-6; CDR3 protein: CASSLGSTGVVGKLFF; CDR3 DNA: TGTGCCAGCAGCTTGGGGTCGACAGGCGTCGTGGGAAAACTGTTTTTT
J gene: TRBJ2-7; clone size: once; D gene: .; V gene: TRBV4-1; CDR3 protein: CASSQTSAMDYEQYF; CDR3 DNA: TGCGCCAGCAGCCAGACCTCGGCGATGGACTACGAGCAGTACTTC
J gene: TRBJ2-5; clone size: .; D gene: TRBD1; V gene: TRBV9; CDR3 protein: CASNHPGQGRETQYF; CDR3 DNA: TGTGCCAGCAACCATCCGGGACAGGGGCGGGAGACCCAGTACTTC